This T cell receptor (beta chain) was identified in a study of post-analysis software for immune sequencing data. About this clonotype: Its specificity is not known.

Unique molecular identifiers had been added to the TCR beta cDNA libraries. It was from roughly 1 to 10 million T cells that approximately 500,000 cDNA molecules came. TCRdb independently ran MiXCR on the PCR reads; one entry per CDR3 protein. The sample consists of 350,000 to 450,000 distinct CDR3 sequences, 30% to 45% of them appearing once. Study observations and caveats: Compared with controls, patients had more of about five TRBV segments, including TRBV5-6, TRBV5-1 and TRBV20-1. Controls had significantly higher normalized Chao1 diversity than multiple sclerosis patients.

Germline values: CDR1 SNHLY, CDR2 FYNNEI. The ends were cut back, 8 bases at V and 3 bases at J, with 14 bases in the middle. The CDR3 runs 13 residues. The rearrangement uses TRBV2 and TRBJ2-7, with D perhaps assigned TRBD1 or TRBD2 (5 bases each). This TCR was sampled from a girl under 18 with multiple sclerosis. Sequencing was carried out using blood. The CDR3 DNA sequence: TGTGCCAGCGCTCCGGGGCAGCACTACGAGCAGTACTTC. This encodes CASAPGQHYEQYF.